The 22 T cell receptor beta chains given below trace back to one sample, sequenced in a study of cytomegalovirus exposure and HLA in healthy donors. The PCR used 60 Vbeta and 13 Jbeta primers. Data came from immunoSEQ multiplex PCR; TCRdb stores just in-frame clones and leaves some out. The sample table sets out 100,000 to 150,000 clones. Sequenced input: PBMCs. The source is a man in his late teens or twenties in good health and CMV-seronegative.

DNA for the CDR3: TGTGCCAGTAGTATCCCCAGCGGGAGCGTGGTAGAGACCCAGTACTTC. Translation gives CASSIPSGSVVETQYF. V usage is TRBV19 and J usage is TRBJ2-5, with 8 positions matching TRBD2. V gave up 3 bases and J gave up 4 bases; unmatched junction bases: 10. CDR3 size: 16 residues. From germline, CDR1 is LNHDA and CDR2 SQIVND (reference sequence).

The chain employs TRBV4-1 and TRBJ2-3; D may be TRBD2 (6 bases). Trimming took off 1 base at V and 1 base at J, with 18 bases between the two ends. The length of the CDR3 is 18 residues. Germline CDR1 MGHRA, CDR2 YSYEKL. The CDR3 DNA follows: TGCGCCAGCAGCCAAGCCGGGGGTTTGGGCCAACGCACAGATACGCAGTATTTT. It is translated as CASSQAGGLGQRTDTQYF.

V gene TRBV29-1 combines with J gene TRBJ1-1, with D perhaps TRBD1 (5 bases). V gave up 7 bases and J gave up 1 base, with 19 bases separating them. This CDR3 region has 15 residues. Germline V CDR1 and CDR2: SQVTM, ANQGSEA. The CDR3 loop reads CSAIGAGLKNTEAFF. The CDR3 coding sequence is TGCAGCGCGATCGGAGCAGGGCTCAAGAACACTGAAGCTTTCTTT.

The chain carries TRBV7-9 and TRBJ1-2, with D possibly being TRBD1 (6 bases). The CDR3 sequence is 14 residues long. Looked up from germline, CDR1 is SEHNR and CDR2 is FQNEAQ (reference sequence). With 4 bases removed from V and 4 bases from J, the gap between germline ends came to 13 bases. The CDR3 is CASSSLQGSYGYTF. CDR3 nucleotides: TGTGCCAGCAGCTCCCTACAGGGCTCCTATGGCTACACCTTC.

The chain is built from TRBV5-8 and TRBJ2-7; D unclear. CDR3 length: 11 amino acids. From germline, CDR1 is SGHTS and CDR2 YDEGEE. V was cut by 5 bases and J by 6 bases, with 9 bases left in between. This CDR3 is CASRYAVEQYF. CDR3 DNA sequence: TGTGCCAGCAGATACGCAGTCGAGCAGTACTTC.

The V call is TRBV25-1, the J call TRBJ1-6; no reliable D call. CDR1 and CDR2 (germline): MGHDK, SYGVNS. Trimming shortened V by 8 bases and J by 12 bases, and 17 bases separated the two germline ends. The CDR3 contains 13 residues. This CDR3 reads CASPPGEFGPLHF. The DNA for the CDR3 is TGTGCCAGCCCCCCCGGAGAATTCGGACCCCTCCACTTT.

The chain recombines TRBV10-3 with TRBJ2-7; D is possibly TRBD2 (5 bases). Trimming left V 8 bases short and J 3 bases short, with 14 bases between. Germline CDR1 reads ENHRY; CDR2 reads SYGVKD. CDR3 length equals 13 residues. CDR3 amino acids: CAILSPGLYEQYF. The CDR3 coding sequence is TGTGCCATCCTGTCGCCAGGACTCTACGAGCAGTACTTC.

The chain couples TRBV5-1 to TRBJ2-5; 9 nucleotides agree with TRBD1. Looked up from germline, CDR1 is SGHRS and CDR2 is YFSETQ. The CDR3 is 14 residues long. Trimming cost V 4 bases and J 5 bases; bases outside gene matches: 6. The CDR3 DNA follows: TGCGCCAGCAGCCCCGGCGGGACAGGGGAGACCCAGTACTTC. Translated, it gives CASSPGGTGETQYF.

V usage is TRBV4-1 and J usage is TRBJ1-2, with D unclear. Germline values: CDR1 MGHRA, CDR2 YSYEKL. The CDR3 is 14 residues long. The V gene lost 4 bases and the J gene lost 8 bases, with 17 bases spanning the gap. For the CDR3, the DNA is TGCGCCAGCAGCCCGTTTGAGGGATCCATAGGCTACACCTTC. Translating gives CASSPFEGSIGYTF.

The genes are TRBV5-4 and TRBJ2-1; 10 nucleotides match TRBD1. The CDR3 totals 15 residues. From germline, CDR1 is SGHNT and CDR2 YYREEE (reference sequence). The junction had 5 bases not matched to a gene; V was cut back by 4 bases and J by 4 bases. CDR3 region: CASSRTDRGYNEQFF. The CDR3 nucleotides read TGTGCCAGCAGCAGAACGGACAGGGGGTACAATGAGCAGTTCTTC. Together with reference TRBV5-4 and TRBJ2-1, the CDR3 gives the full variable domain: ETGVTQSPTHLIKTRGQQVTLRCSSQSGHNTVSWYQQALGQGPQFIFQYYREEENGRGNFPPRFSGLQFPNYSSELNVNALELDDSALYLCASSRTDRGYNEQFFGPGTRLTVL.

The rearrangement links TRBV9 to TRBJ1-2, with unresolved D. CDR1 and CDR2 (germline): SGDLS, YYNGEE. The CDR3 is 15 amino acids. Deletions cut 0 bases from V and 0 bases from J, with 9 bases between. The CDR3 here is CASSVGGGSNYGYTF. CDR3 bases: TGTGCCAGCAGCGTAGGCGGAGGCTCTAACTATGGCTACACCTTC.

This chain joins TRBV10-2 and TRBJ1-2; possible D gene TRBD1, 6 bases. V dropped 6 bases and J dropped 2 bases, with 13 bases sitting between them. The CDR3 runs 14 residues. Germline CDR1 reads WSHSY; CDR2 reads SAAADI. The CDR3 here is CASSGTYSNYGYTF. The DNA of the CDR3 is TGCGCCAGCAGCGGGACATACTCGAACTATGGCTACACCTTC.

The rearrangement links TRBV6-5 to TRBJ1-2, with 8 positions matching TRBD1. CDR3 length: 15 amino acids. CDR1 is MNHEY, CDR2 SVGAGI, per germline. Germline trimming cut 9 bases from V and 4 bases from J; bases unmatched to any gene: 13. The CDR3 here is CASFSLRGRGYGYTF. The CDR3, as DNA: TGTGCCAGTTTCTCCCTCAGGGGGCGAGGCTATGGCTACACCTTC.

This chain links TRBV27 with TRBJ1-2, with 8 bases aligning to TRBD1. The CDR3 has 13 amino acids. The trim removed 6 bases at V and 4 bases at J, leaving 4 bases unmatched. CDR1 and CDR2 from the germline V gene are MNHEY and SMNVEV (reference sequence). CDR3 in amino acids: CASSDRGLYGYTF. The CDR3 DNA reads TGTGCCAGCAGCGACAGGGGTCTCTATGGCTACACCTTC.

This rearrangement joins TRBV7-8 to TRBJ1-1; 9 nucleotides agree with TRBD1. Germline V gene sequence: CDR1 SGHVS, CDR2 FQNEAQ. The V and J ends lost 5 bases and 7 bases, in that order; junction bases with no gene match: 17. This CDR3 spans 17 amino acids. CDR3 nucleotides: TGTGCCAGCAGCAGGACCGGGACAGGGAGCTTGATGGGTGAAGCTTTCTTT. Its translation: CASSRTGTGSLMGEAFF.

The V call is TRBV6-5, the J call TRBJ1-6, with 9 bases aligning to TRBD1. The trim removed 7 bases at V and 2 bases at J, leaving 3 bases unmatched. The germline gives CDR1 MNHEY, CDR2 SVGAGI. The CDR3 runs to 15 residues. The CDR3: CASTTGGAYNSPLHF. The CDR3 coding sequence is TGTGCCAGCACGACAGGGGGGGCCTATAATTCACCCCTCCACTTT.

The chain uses TRBV6-5 and TRBJ1-2; tentative D call: TRBD1 (6 bases). This CDR3 has 14 amino acids. Germline CDR1 MNHEY, CDR2 SVGAGI. V shed 2 bases and J shed 6 bases, with 13 bases lying between them. The CDR3, as DNA: TGTGCCAGCAGTTACGGCCGGGGGGCTAATGGCTACACCTTC. It encodes CASSYGRGANGYTF.

The chain uses TRBV29-1 and TRBJ1-2, with TRBD1 matching over 7 bases. J lost 3 bases, V lost 5 bases, and 6 bases had no gene match. The V gene's germline CDR1 is SQVTM and CDR2 ANQGSEA. This CDR3 is built from 13 residues. The CDR3 sequence: CSVPGQDDYGYTF. CDR3 nucleotide sequence: TGCAGCGTTCCTGGACAGGACGACTATGGCTACACCTTC.

The gene calls are TRBV5-1 and TRBJ2-3; 10 bases line up with TRBD2. The J segment lost 4 bases and the V segment lost 7 bases, leaving 6 bases of the junction unmatched. The germline V gene encodes CDR1 SGHRS and CDR2 YFSETQ. The CDR3 has 14 residues. The CDR3 DNA reads TGCGCCAGCCAAAGGACTAGCGGCTCAGATACGCAGTATTTT. The encoded protein is CASQRTSGSDTQYF.

The chain joins TRBV6-6 to TRBJ2-3, with a tentative D call TRBD1 (6 bases). Trimming shortened V by 3 bases and J by 2 bases, and 12 bases separated the two germline ends. The CDR3 runs to 15 residues. CDR1 and CDR2 (germline): MNHNY, SVGAGI (reference sequence). This chain's CDR3 is CASSYDRRHTDTQYF. The CDR3 DNA is TGTGCCAGCAGTTATGACAGGAGGCACACAGATACGCAGTATTTT.

V and J are TRBV29-1 and TRBJ1-2; TRBD1 matches 8 bases. The length of the CDR3 is 14 residues. Looked up from germline, CDR1 is SQVTM and CDR2 is ANQGSEA. Unmatched junction bases numbered 5, after V lost 3 bases and J lost 2 bases. The CDR3, as DNA: TGCAGCGTTGAGGCGACAGGGGTGAACTATGGCTACACCTTC. This translates into CSVEATGVNYGYTF.

The chain employs TRBV6-5 and TRBJ2-7, with D maybe TRBD2 (5 bases). This CDR3 region has 15 residues. The germline V gene has CDR1 MNHEY and CDR2 SVGAGI. Between the trimmed V and J ends, which lost 0 bases and 2 bases, there was a span of 11 bases. The CDR3 DNA reads TGTGCCAGCAGTTACTCGCGGGCGAAGCCCTACGAGCAGTACTTC. It is translated as CASSYSRAKPYEQYF.